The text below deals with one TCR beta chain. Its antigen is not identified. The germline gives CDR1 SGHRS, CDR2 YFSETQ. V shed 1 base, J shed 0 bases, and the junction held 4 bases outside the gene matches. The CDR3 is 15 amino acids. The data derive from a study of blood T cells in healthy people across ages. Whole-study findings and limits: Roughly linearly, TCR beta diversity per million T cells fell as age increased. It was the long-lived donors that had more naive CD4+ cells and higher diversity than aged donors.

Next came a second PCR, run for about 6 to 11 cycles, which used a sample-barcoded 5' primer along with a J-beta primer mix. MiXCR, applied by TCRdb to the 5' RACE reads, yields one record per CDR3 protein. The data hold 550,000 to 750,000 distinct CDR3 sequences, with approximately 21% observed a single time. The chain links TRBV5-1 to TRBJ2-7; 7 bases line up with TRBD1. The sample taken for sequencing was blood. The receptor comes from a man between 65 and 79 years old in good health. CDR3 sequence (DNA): TGCGCCAGCAGCTTGTCGCGACAGGGCTCCTACGAGCAGTACTTC. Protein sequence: CASSLSRQGSYEQYF.